The clone carrying this T cell receptor beta chain showed up just once. This sample was included in a study of cytomegalovirus exposure and HLA in healthy donors. Study at large: Of a few hundred genotyped donors, 81% grouped in the Caucasian-associated ancestry cluster.

V lost 1 base and J lost 7, with 10 bases in between. Looked up from germline, CDR1 is MNHNS and CDR2 is SASEGT. The CDR3 loop spans 13 amino acids. Primers included in the PCR were 60 Vbeta and 13 Jbeta primers. The protocol was immunoSEQ multiplex PCR, while the TCRdb copy is restricted to in-frame clones and leaves out a portion. The table records about 120,000 clones, 77% of them present only once. The sample taken for sequencing was PBMCs. This receptor was identified in a human donor in good health. The rearrangement joins TRBV6-1 to TRBJ1-2, with D unresolved. The CDR3 coding sequence is TGTGCCAGCAGTGAAGGAGGGTGGGGTGGCTACACCTTC. This sequence encodes CASSEGGWGGYTF.